This T cell receptor beta chain was documented in a study of CD8 T cells in Susac syndrome. General observations from the study: In its TCR sequencing and HLA analysis, the study acknowledged that the number of individuals was relatively small.

Random-hexamer reverse transcription was applied to roughly 0.45 to 1 ug RNA. TCR beta CDR3 was amplified by immunoSEQ covering 54 Vbeta and 13 Jbeta. TCRdb reprocessed the immunoSEQ multiplex PCR reads via MiXCR and lists one record per CDR3 protein. The sample records roughly 200,000 distinct CDR3 sequences, 90% to 95% being singletons. V lost 7 bases, J lost 0 bases, and 12 bases lay in between. This CDR3 is built from 15 residues. Germline values: CDR1 SNHLY, CDR2 FYNNEI. With regard to this clonotype: As yet, its antigen is unknown.

This sequence originates from a human donor with Susac syndrome. The V gene is TRBV2, the J gene TRBJ2-2; the D gene is possibly TRBD1 (6 bases). Sequenced sample: CD4+ T cells from PBMCs. The CDR3 sequence is CASMAGTTNTGELFF. The CDR3 DNA is TGTGCCAGCATGGCCGGGACAACGAACACCGGGGAGCTGTTTTTT.